Detailed here is one T cell receptor beta chain. Its antigen is undetermined. This sample was taken from a study of T cell repertoires in cytomegalovirus infection. Across the whole study: Epitope selection comprised recently identified HLA-C-restricted CMV epitopes and well-studied HLA-B-restricted CMV epitopes. Shared public TCR beta signatures pointed to both CMV infection and a matching HLA type.

Points from the study as a whole: Carriage of CMV together with the relevant HLA was identifiable through cumulative public TCR beta family frequency. HLA-C-restricted CMV clonotypes gave the most frequent clonotype in two of eight donors.

TCRdb independently ran MiXCR on the reads; one entry per CDR3 protein. This sample has roughly 500,000 distinct CDR3 sequences, with approximately 46% found just once. CDR1 is SGHVS and CDR2 is FQNEAQ in the germline V gene. This CDR3 has 17 residues. Trimming cost V 6 bases and J 4 bases, with 22 bases left between them. The TCR sequence derives from a human donor in good health (CMV status not recorded). Some clones in this sample may be carry-over from other donors' samples. This rearrangement joins TRBV7-8 to TRBJ1-5, with D possibly TRBD1 on 6 matching bases. The starting material was cultured PBMCs, obtained from culture after CMV antigen stimulation. This CDR3 reads CASSRSPRDRNNQPQHF. The CDR3 nucleotides are TGTGCCAGCAGTCGAAGCCCTAGAGACAGGAATAATCAGCCCCAGCATTTT.